A selection of T cell receptor beta chains follows, all from one sample in a study of blood T cell repertoires in COVID-19. Profiling relied on immunoSEQ multiplex PCR, and the TCRdb table lists in-frame clones only, not all of them. The table includes 100,000 to 150,000 clones, 80% to 85% detected once. The specimen sequenced was peripheral blood. Source of these receptors: a woman between 45 and 65 years old with acute or convalescent COVID-19. The CDR3 runs from the conserved cysteine through the conserved F or W. Each record gives: J gene, clone size, D gene, V gene, CDR3 DNA, CDR3 protein. D genes are given only for firm matches. Clone sizes are given selectively: once, few, many, or a class where the clone is expanded.

J: TRBJ2-7
size: NA
D: TRBD2
V: TRBV11-2
DNA: TGTGCCAGCAGCTTAGATCTTAGCGGGAGAAAAAAGCAGTACTTC
CDR3: CASSLDLSGRKKQYF

J: TRBJ2-5
size: NA
D: NA
V: TRBV18
DNA: TGTGCCAGCTCACCTGGCCAGCTAGGAGAGACCCAGTACTTC
CDR3: CASSPGQLGETQYF

J: TRBJ2-5
size: NA
D: NA
V: TRBV5-1
DNA: TGCGCCAGCAGGACAGGTTCCGAGACCCAGTACTTC
CDR3: CASRTGSETQYF

J: TRBJ1-1
size: NA
D: TRBD1
V: TRBV7-8
DNA: TGTGCCAGCAGCTCTCCCCGGACAGGGCTGAACACTGAAGCTTTCTTT
CDR3: CASSSPRTGLNTEAFF

J: TRBJ1-3
size: NA
D: TRBD1
V: TRBV2
DNA: TGTGCCAGCACCATGCAGGGGGCGCCTGGAAACACCATATATTTT
CDR3: CASTMQGAPGNTIYF

J: TRBJ1-3
size: NA
D: NA
V: TRBV30
DNA: TGTGCCTGGAGTGTACTAAGGGGGGGAAACACCATATATTTT
CDR3: CAWSVLRGGNTIYF

J: TRBJ1-4
size: NA
D: NA
V: TRBV14
DNA: TGTGCCAGCAGCCAAGTAATCGGGTGGGTGAAACTGTTTTTT
CDR3: CASSQVIGWVKLFF

J: TRBJ2-1
size: NA
D: NA
V: TRBV5-1
DNA: TGCGCCAGCAGCTTAACTATGCAGACTAGTTATGATGAGCAGTTCTTC
CDR3: CASSLTMQTSYDEQFF

J: TRBJ2-1
size: NA
D: TRBD2
V: TRBV5-1
DNA: TGCGCCAGCAGCTTGACCAGCGGGAGGGCCGGTGAGCAGTTCTTC
CDR3: CASSLTSGRAGEQFF

J: TRBJ2-7
size: NA
D: TRBD2
V: TRBV4-2
DNA: TGTGCCAGCAGCCAAGGGGCTAGCGGGAGGGACGAGCAGTACTTC
CDR3: CASSQGASGRDEQYF

J: TRBJ1-6
size: NA
D: TRBD1
V: TRBV7-3
DNA: TGTGCCAGCAGCTTGACAGGGGTGGATTCACCCCTCCACTTT
CDR3: CASSLTGVDSPLHF

J: TRBJ2-7
size: NA
D: TRBD1
V: TRBV7-9
DNA: TGTGCCAGCAGCTTACGACAAGGGGGGGACAGGGACTACGAGCAGTACTTC
CDR3: CASSLRQGGDRDYEQYF

J: TRBJ2-1
size: NA
D: TRBD1
V: TRBV7-9
DNA: TGTGCCAGCAGCTCACCGGGACAGGGTGGTGAGCAGTTCTTC
CDR3: CASSSPGQGGEQFF

J: TRBJ2-7
size: few
D: NA
V: TRBV5-1
DNA: TGCGCCAGCAGCTTGGGACTTCTTCGGGACGAGCAGTACTTC
CDR3: CASSLGLLRDEQYF

J: TRBJ1-6
size: NA
D: NA
V: TRBV7-3
DNA: TGTGCCAGCAGTGTAACAGCCAATTCACCCCTCCACTTT
CDR3: CASSVTANSPLHF

J: TRBJ2-2
size: NA
D: NA
V: TRBV9
DNA: TGTGCCAGCAGCGGGGAGAGCGGCGGGGAGCTGTTTTTT
CDR3: CASSGESGGELFF

J: TRBJ1-4
size: NA
D: NA
V: TRBV19
DNA: TGTGCCAGTAGTATCGAGGGTGGGAGAACTAATGAAAAACTGTTTTTT
CDR3: CASSIEGGRTNEKLFF

J: TRBJ1-5
size: few
D: NA
V: TRBV2
DNA: TGTGCCAGCAGTGACAAGAGGTTGAATCAGCCCCAGCATTTT
CDR3: CASSDKRLNQPQHF

J: TRBJ1-2
size: NA
D: NA
V: TRBV9
DNA: TGTGCCAGCAGCGTAGAGGGGGGGAACTATGGCTACACCTTC
CDR3: CASSVEGGNYGYTF